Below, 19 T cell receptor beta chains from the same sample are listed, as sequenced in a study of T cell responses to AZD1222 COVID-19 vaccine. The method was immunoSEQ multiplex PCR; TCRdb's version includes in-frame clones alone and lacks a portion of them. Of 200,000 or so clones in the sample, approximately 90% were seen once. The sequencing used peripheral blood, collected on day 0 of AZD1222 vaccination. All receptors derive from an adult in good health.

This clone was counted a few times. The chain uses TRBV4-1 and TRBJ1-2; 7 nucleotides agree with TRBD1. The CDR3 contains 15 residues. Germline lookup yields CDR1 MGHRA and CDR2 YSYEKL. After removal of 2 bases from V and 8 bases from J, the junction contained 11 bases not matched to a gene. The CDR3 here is CASSQRYGDRDGYTF. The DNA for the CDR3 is TGCGCCAGCAGCCAAAGGTACGGCGACAGGGACGGCTACACCTTC.

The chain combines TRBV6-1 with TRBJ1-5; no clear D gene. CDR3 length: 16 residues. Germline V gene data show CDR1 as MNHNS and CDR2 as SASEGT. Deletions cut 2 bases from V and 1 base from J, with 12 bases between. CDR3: CASSEFWVGSNQPQHF. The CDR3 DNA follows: TGTGCCAGCAGTGAATTTTGGGTGGGAAGCAATCAGCCCCAGCATTTT.

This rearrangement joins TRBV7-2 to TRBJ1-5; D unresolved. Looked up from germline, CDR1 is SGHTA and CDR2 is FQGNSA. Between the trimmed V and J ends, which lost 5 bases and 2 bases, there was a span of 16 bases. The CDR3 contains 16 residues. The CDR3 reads CASSEATPGGNQPQHF. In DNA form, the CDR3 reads TGTGCCAGCAGCGAGGCAACCCCCGGGGGCAATCAGCCCCAGCATTTT.

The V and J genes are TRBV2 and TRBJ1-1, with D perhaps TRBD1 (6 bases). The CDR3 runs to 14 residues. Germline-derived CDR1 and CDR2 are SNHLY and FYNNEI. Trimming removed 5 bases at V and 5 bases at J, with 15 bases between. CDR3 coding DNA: TGTGCCAGCAGTCAACAGGGTTTCAAGACTGAAGCTTTCTTT. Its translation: CASSQQGFKTEAFF.

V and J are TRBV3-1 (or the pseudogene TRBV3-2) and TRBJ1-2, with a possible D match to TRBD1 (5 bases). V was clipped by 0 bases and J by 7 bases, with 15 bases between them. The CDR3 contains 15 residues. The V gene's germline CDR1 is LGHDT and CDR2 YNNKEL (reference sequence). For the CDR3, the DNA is TGTGCCAGCAGCCAAGAGTGGGACCCGCCTCTTGGCTACACCTTC. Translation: CASSQEWDPPLGYTF.

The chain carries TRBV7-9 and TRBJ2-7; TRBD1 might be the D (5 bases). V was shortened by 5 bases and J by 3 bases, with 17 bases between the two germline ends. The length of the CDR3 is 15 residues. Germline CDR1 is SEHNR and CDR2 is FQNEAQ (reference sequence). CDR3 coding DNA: TGTGCCAGCAGCGTAGGGGAACAGTACTTCTACGAGCAGTACTTC. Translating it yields CASSVGEQYFYEQYF.

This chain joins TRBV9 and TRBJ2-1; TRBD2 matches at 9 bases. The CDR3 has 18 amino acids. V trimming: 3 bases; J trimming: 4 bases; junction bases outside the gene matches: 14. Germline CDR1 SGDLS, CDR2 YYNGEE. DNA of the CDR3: TGTGCCAGCAGCGAGCCTGCAATGGCGGGGGGGCCTTACAATGAGCAGTTCTTC. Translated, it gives CASSEPAMAGGPYNEQFF.

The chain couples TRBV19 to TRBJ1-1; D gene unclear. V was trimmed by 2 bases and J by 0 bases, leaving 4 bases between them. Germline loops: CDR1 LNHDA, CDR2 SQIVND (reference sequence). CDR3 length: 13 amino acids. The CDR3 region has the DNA TGTGCCAGTAGTATAAAGATGAACACTGAAGCTTTCTTT. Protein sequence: CASSIKMNTEAFF. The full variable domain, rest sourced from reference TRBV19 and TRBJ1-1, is DGGITQSPKYLFRKEGQNVTLSCEQNLNHDAMYWYRQDPGQGLRLIYYSQIVNDFQKGDIAEGYSVSREKKESFPLTVTSAQKNPTAFYLCASSIKMNTEAFFGQGTRLTVV.

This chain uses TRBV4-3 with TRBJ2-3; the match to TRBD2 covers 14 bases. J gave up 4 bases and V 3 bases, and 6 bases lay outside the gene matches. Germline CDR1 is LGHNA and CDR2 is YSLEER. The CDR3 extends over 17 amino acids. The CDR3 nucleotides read TGCGCCAGCAGCCAGAGACTAGCGGGGGGGCCGGCAGATACGCAGTATTTT. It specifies CASSQRLAGGPADTQYF.

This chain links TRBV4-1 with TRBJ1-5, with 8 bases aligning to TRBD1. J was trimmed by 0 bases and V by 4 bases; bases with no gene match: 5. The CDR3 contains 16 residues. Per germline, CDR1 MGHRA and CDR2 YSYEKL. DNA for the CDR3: TGCGCCAGCAGCCCGAGGACAGGGAATAGCAATCAGCCCCAGCATTTT. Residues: CASSPRTGNSNQPQHF.

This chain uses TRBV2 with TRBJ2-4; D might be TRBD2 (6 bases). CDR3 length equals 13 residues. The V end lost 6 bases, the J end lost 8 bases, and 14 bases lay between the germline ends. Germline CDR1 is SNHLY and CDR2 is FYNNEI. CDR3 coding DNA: TGTGCCAGCAGCATATCAAGGGAGGACATTCAGTACTTC. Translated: CASSISREDIQYF.

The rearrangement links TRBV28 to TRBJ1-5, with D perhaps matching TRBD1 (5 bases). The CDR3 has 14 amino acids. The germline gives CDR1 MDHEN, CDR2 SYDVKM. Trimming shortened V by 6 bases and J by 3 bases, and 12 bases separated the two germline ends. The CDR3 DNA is TGTGCCAGCAGCCGACGACAGATCAATCAGCCCCAGCATTTT. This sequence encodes CASSRRQINQPQHF.

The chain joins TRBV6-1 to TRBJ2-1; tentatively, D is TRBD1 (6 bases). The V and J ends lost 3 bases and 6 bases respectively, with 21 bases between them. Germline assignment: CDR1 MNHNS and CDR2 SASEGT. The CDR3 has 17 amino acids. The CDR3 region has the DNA TGTGCCAGCAGTGATATTTTCGGGACACCAAAGGGCAATGAGCAGTTCTTC. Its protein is CASSDIFGTPKGNEQFF.

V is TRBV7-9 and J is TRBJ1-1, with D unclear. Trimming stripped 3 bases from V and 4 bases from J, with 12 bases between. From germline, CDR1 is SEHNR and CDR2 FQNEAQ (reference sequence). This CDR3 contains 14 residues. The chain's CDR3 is CASSLFGDLTEAFF. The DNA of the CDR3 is TGTGCCAGCAGCTTGTTTGGGGATCTCACTGAAGCTTTCTTT.

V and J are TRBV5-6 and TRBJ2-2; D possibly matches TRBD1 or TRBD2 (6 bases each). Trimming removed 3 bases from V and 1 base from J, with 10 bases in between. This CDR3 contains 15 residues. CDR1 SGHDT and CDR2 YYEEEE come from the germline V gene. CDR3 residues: CASSWGARNTGELFF. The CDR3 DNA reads TGTGCCAGCAGCTGGGGGGCCAGGAACACCGGGGAGCTGTTTTTT.

The CDR3 DNA sequence: TGTGCCGGTCTAGCGGCCTCCTACAATGAGCAGTTCTTC. Its protein is CAGLAASYNEQFF. This chain links TRBV2 with TRBJ2-1, with TRBD2 matching over 7 bases. The J segment lost 0 bases and the V segment lost 11 bases, leaving 4 bases of the junction unmatched. This CDR3 comprises 13 residues. CDR1 SNHLY and CDR2 FYNNEI come from the germline V gene.

CDR3 sequence reads: CASSPSSSQDTQYF. The CDR3 DNA sequence: TGTGCCAGCAGCCCGTCGTCGAGCCAGGATACGCAGTATTTT. The chain recombines TRBV6-6 with TRBJ2-3; D is unclear. Germline assignment: CDR1 MNHNY and CDR2 SVGAGI (reference sequence). The length of the CDR3 is 14 residues. The germline V and J ends were trimmed by 6 bases and 6 bases, with 16 bases remaining between them.

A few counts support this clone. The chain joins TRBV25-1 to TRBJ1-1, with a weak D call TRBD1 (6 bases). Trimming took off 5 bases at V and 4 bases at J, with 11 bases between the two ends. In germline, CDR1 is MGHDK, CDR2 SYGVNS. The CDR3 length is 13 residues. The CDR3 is CASSITGSTEAFF. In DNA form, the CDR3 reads TGTGCCAGCAGTATTACAGGGTCCACTGAAGCTTTCTTT. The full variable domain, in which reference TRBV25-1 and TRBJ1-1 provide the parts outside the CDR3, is EADIYQTPRYLVIGTGKKITLECSQTMGHDKMYWYQQDPGMELHLIHYSYGVNSTEKGDLSSESTVSRIRTEHFPLTLESARPSHTSQYLCASSITGSTEAFFGQGTRLTVV.

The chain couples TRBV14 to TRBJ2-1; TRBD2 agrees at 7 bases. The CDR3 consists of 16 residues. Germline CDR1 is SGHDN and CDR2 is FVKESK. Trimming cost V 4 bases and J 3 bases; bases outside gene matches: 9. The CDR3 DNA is TGTGCCAGCAGCCCCGGGGGAGGGAGTCGCTACAATGAGCAGTTCTTC. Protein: CASSPGGGSRYNEQFF.